This T cell receptor beta chain was sequenced in a study of shared clonotypes between healthy human individuals. Some clones are missing from TCRdb's copy, which holds only in-frame ones; the method was immunoSEQ multiplex PCR. Of millions of clones in the sample, approximately 94% are singletons; the top ten hold roughly 1.1%. The CDR3 loop spans 15 amino acids. Trimming pared 1 base from V and 5 bases from J, leaving 14 bases between. Germline V gene lookup returns CDR1 MGHRA and CDR2 YSYEKL. The naive CD8 subset, CD45RO-negative cells positively selected for CCR7, excluded terminally differentiated effector memory CD45RA+ cells.

The clonotype originates from a man younger than 30 in good health. What was sequenced was naive CD8+ T cells sorted from blood. The chain is built from TRBV4-1 and TRBJ1-2, with D unresolved. CDR3 residues: CASSQVGRTGYGYTF. Written as DNA, the CDR3 is TGCGCCAGCAGCCAAGTAGGCAGGACGGGATATGGCTACACCTTC.